These T cell receptor beta chains were read from a single sample in a study of cytomegalovirus exposure and HLA in healthy donors. Only in-frame clones appear in the TCRdb table, and some are missing; sequencing was by immunoSEQ multiplex PCR. The sample has tens of thousands of clones, about 95% seen once. Sample: PBMCs. Receptors originate from a young woman in good health and CMV-seropositive. Each CDR3 is given with its conserved first and last residue. Fields, in order: D gene, V gene, J gene, clone size, CDR3 protein, CDR3 DNA. The D gene is left open where the match is weak. The size field is filled for only some rows; it gives once, few, many or a size class.

D gene: TRBD2; V gene: TRBV6-5; J gene: TRBJ2-7; clone size: .; CDR3 protein: CASSLRLAGGPEQYF; CDR3 DNA: TGTGCCAGCAGTTTAAGACTAGCGGGAGGGCCCGAGCAGTACTTC
D gene: TRBD2; V gene: TRBV4-1; J gene: TRBJ2-3; clone size: .; CDR3 protein: CASSQDGGGGTTDTQYF; CDR3 DNA: TGCGCCAGCAGCCAAGATGGCGGCGGGGGGACTACTGATACGCAGTATTTT
D gene: TRBD2; V gene: TRBV7-2; J gene: TRBJ2-3; clone size: .; CDR3 protein: CASSLTAGASSDTQYF; CDR3 DNA: TGTGCCAGCAGCTTAACAGCGGGGGCCAGCTCAGATACGCAGTATTTT
D gene: .; V gene: TRBV7-3; J gene: TRBJ2-1; clone size: .; CDR3 protein: CASSLKGDGEQFF; CDR3 DNA: TGTGCCAGCAGCTTAAAGGGAGATGGTGAGCAGTTCTTC
D gene: TRBD1; V gene: TRBV30; J gene: TRBJ1-6; clone size: .; CDR3 protein: CAWSGTGTGGGSPLHF; CDR3 DNA: TGTGCCTGGAGTGGGACCGGGACAGGGGGTGGCTCACCCCTCCACTTT
D gene: .; V gene: TRBV27; J gene: TRBJ1-2; clone size: few; CDR3 protein: CASSSGQFGYTF; CDR3 DNA: TGTGCCAGCAGTTCCGGACAGTTTGGCTACACCTTC
D gene: .; V gene: TRBV2; J gene: TRBJ1-1; clone size: .; CDR3 protein: CASILDRNTEAFF; CDR3 DNA: TGTGCCAGCATCTTGGACAGAAACACTGAAGCTTTCTTT
D gene: .; V gene: TRBV6-1; J gene: TRBJ2-6; clone size: once; CDR3 protein: CATPAGGANVLTF; CDR3 DNA: TGTGCCACCCCGGCGGGAGGGGCCAACGTCCTGACTTTC
D gene: TRBD2; V gene: TRBV6-5; J gene: TRBJ2-7; clone size: .; CDR3 protein: CASRPSGRAFYEQYF; CDR3 DNA: TGTGCCAGCAGGCCTAGCGGGAGGGCCTTCTACGAGCAGTACTTC
D gene: TRBD1; V gene: TRBV5-6; J gene: TRBJ1-2; clone size: .; CDR3 protein: CASSSPGQGLNYGYTF; CDR3 DNA: TGTGCCAGCAGCTCGCCCGGACAGGGGCTAAACTATGGCTACACCTTC
D gene: TRBD1; V gene: TRBV29-1; J gene: TRBJ1-1; clone size: .; CDR3 protein: CSVGQGRGEAFF; CDR3 DNA: TGCAGCGTAGGACAGGGCAGGGGTGAAGCTTTCTTT